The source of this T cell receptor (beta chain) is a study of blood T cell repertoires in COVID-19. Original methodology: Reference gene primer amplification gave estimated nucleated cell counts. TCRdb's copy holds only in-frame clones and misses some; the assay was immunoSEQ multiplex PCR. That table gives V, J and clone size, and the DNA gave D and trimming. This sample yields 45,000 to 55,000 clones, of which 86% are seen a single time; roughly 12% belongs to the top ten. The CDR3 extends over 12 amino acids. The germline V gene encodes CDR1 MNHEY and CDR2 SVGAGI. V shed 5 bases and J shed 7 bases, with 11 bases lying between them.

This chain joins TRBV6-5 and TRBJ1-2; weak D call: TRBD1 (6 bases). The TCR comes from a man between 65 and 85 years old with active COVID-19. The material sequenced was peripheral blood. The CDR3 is CASSPGVGGYTF. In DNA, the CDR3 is TGTGCCAGCAGTCCAGGGGTAGGTGGCTACACCTTC.